The following is a TCR beta chain sequence with its context. Its target is unknown. This entry belongs to a study of shared clonotypes between healthy human individuals. Study-wide results and caveats: Some clonotypes were shared by all four sorted-subset donors, while others were not shared. The non-shared ones had lower generation probabilities than the shared ones. Clonotype sharing among donors was expected to depend on sequencing depth. Naive subsets generally had larger estimated richness than memory subsets. The authors sampled blood alone, and tissue repertoires likely differ.

This CDR3 region has 15 residues. V lost 5 bases and J lost 0, with 14 bases in between. Germline loops: CDR1 SGHTA, CDR2 FQGTGA. Assay used: immunoSEQ multiplex PCR; TCRdb lists only in-frame clones, some missing. The repertoire holds around 200,000 clones, with 65% to 70% as singletons. The specimen sequenced was memory CD4+ T cells sorted from blood. Subset described: CD45RA-negative fraction. This sequence joins TRBV7-3 and TRBJ2-7; D gene ambiguous. This TCR was recovered from a man aged 25 to 45 in good health. The CDR3 protein is CASSPLSVSSYEQYF. The CDR3 nucleotides are TGTGCCAGCAGCCCCCTATCAGTGTCCTCCTACGAGCAGTACTTC.